The present T cell receptor (beta chain) was sequenced within a study of T-cell memory formation after mild COVID-19. TCRdb re-called the 5' RACE reads through MiXCR, storing one row per CDR3 protein. In the table there are roughly 310,000 distinct CDR3 sequences, less than 20% of which are singletons. Trimming took 4 bases from V and 0 from J, leaving 9 bases between them. Germline V gene sequence: CDR1 SEHNR, CDR2 FQNEAQ (reference sequence). This CDR3 comprises 14 residues. The chain employs TRBV7-9 and TRBJ1-2; no definite D call. The sequenced sample consisted of PBMCs or a T cell subset sorted from them (not recorded which). This sequence originates from a man aged 18 to 35 who had mild COVID-19 (a few samples of this study predate the infection). Cell type and time point are not known. The CDR3: CASSWAEPNYGYTF. CDR3 DNA sequence: TGTGCCAGCAGCTGGGCAGAACCTAACTATGGCTACACCTTC.